This TCR beta chain was profiled in a study of OX40 agonist ivuxolimab in advanced cancers. V was cut by 4 bases and J by 1 base, with 34 bases left in between. Germline values: CDR1 MNHEY, CDR2 SMNVEV (reference sequence). This CDR3 contains 22 residues. Libraries were prepared by immunoSEQ multiplex PCR; TCRdb keeps only in-frame clonotypes and omits some of them. This table holds 70,000 to 95,000 clones, approximately 94% found once. Exclusion applied to patients with autoimmune disease history or systemic immunosuppression. At baseline, cycle 4 day 1, and cycle 7 day 1, blood was sampled. This specimen consisted of CD4+ or CD8+ T cells sorted from blood, obtained in a trial of the OX40 agonist ivuxolimab. The chain links TRBV27 to TRBJ1-2; weak D call: TRBD1 (6 bases). This TCR was sampled from an adult with an advanced solid tumor such as melanoma, head and neck, liver or kidney cancer. The CDR3: CASSSTSRGWDTCIHFNYGYTF. Here the CDR3 DNA reads TGTGCCAGCAGTTCGACCTCGAGAGGTTGGGACACCTGTATCCATTTTAACTATGGCTACACCTTC.